This T cell receptor beta chain stems from a study of radiotherapy plus CTLA-4 blockade in lung cancer. The V and J ends lost 7 bases and 0 bases, in that order; junction bases with no gene match: 15. This CDR3 has 19 residues. Germline V gene data show CDR1 as MNHEY and CDR2 as SMNVEV (reference sequence). Points from the study as a whole: Response, reportedly, was best predicted by interferon-beta along with early blood T cell clone dynamics.

In regard to this clone: What it binds is not known.

TCRdb's copy holds only in-frame clones and misses some; the assay was immunoSEQ multiplex PCR. The sample yields over 95,000 clones, about four fifths seen once. Specimen: peripheral blood, collected from a patient treated with radiotherapy plus ipilimumab. The chain has TRBV27 and TRBJ2-3; TRBD2 agrees at 11 bases. The clonotype comes from a human donor with non-small cell lung cancer who had a partial response to radiotherapy plus ipilimumab. Some clones in this sample may be carry-over from other donors' samples. CDR3 residues: CASTPWVAGGPQSTDTQYF. The CDR3 bases are TGTGCCAGCACGCCTTGGGTAGCGGGAGGGCCCCAAAGCACAGATACGCAGTATTTT.